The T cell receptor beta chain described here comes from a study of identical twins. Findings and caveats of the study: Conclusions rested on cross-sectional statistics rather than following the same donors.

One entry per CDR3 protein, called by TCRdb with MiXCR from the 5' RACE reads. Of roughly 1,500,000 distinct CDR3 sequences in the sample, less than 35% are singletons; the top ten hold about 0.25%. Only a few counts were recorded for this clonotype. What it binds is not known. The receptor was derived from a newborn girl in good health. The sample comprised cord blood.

CDR3 amino acids: CASSQPPGRHEQYF. The CDR3 coding sequence is TGCGCCAGCAGCCAACCGCCCGGACGACATGAGCAGTACTTC. V and J are TRBV4-1 and TRBJ2-5; no clear D. This CDR3 region has 14 residues. V was shortened by 2 bases and J by 11 bases, with 18 bases between the two germline ends. The germline V gene encodes CDR1 MGHRA and CDR2 YSYEKL.